The entry that follows covers one T cell receptor beta chain sequence. Its antigen remains unidentified. Per the germline V gene, CDR1 is MNHEY and CDR2 is SMNVEV (reference sequence). The CDR3 loop spans 14 amino acids. The trim removed 5 bases at V and 9 bases at J, leaving 11 bases unmatched. These data come from a study of cytomegalovirus exposure and HLA in healthy donors. Primers: 60 Vbeta forward and 13 Jbeta reverse. Repertoires were generated with immunoSEQ multiplex PCR, while TCRdb's copy carries only in-frame clones and drops some. The sample shows some 55,000 clones, and approximately 7% sits with its ten largest clones. The study, taken as a whole, reports: The study recorded more than 150 TCR beta chains that were cytomegalovirus-associated.

This sequence originates from a woman between 35 and 50 years old in good health and CMV-seronegative. This chain joins TRBV27 and TRBJ2-5; 8 positions match TRBD2. The sequenced sample was PBMCs. The CDR3 DNA reads TGTGCCAGCAGTCCAGGACTAGCCGCATGGGCCCAGTACTTC. Translated, it gives CASSPGLAAWAQYF.